These 16 T cell receptor beta chains came from one sample sequenced in a study of glioma-infiltrating T cells. TCR alpha and beta CDR3 regions were amplified from RNA using iRepertoire nested multiplex PCR. In TCRdb, the multiplex PCR reads were re-called with MiXCR into one record per CDR3 protein. The sample lists about 380,000 distinct CDR3 sequences; about two fifths were seen once. The sample consisted of glioma tissue, nonneoplastic brain tissue, or PBMCs (not recorded which). The receptors shown here come from a human donor with low-grade glioma or glioblastoma, undergoing nonglioma brain surgery, or in good health (not recorded which).

J is TRBJ2-5 and V is TRBV29-1; 7 nucleotides align to TRBD2. The assigned J gene may be wrong: the sequence end matches TRBJ2-1 better. CDR1 and CDR2 from the germline V gene are SQVTM and ANQGSEA. The CDR3 sequence is 14 residues long. In nucleotides, the CDR3 is TGCAGCGTTAAAAGCGGGGTCGAAAGTAGTGAGCAGTTCTTC. Protein sequence: CSVKSGVESSEQFF.

This chain joins TRBV28 and TRBJ2-1, with TRBD1 matching 8 bases. With 6 bases clipped from V and 6 bases from J, the junction kept 10 bases outside the gene matches. The CDR3 contains 15 residues. Germline V lookup: CDR1 MDHEN, CDR2 SYDVKM. The DNA of the CDR3 is TGTGCCAGCAGGCCAGACAGGGGCGAAAGCAATGAGCAGTTCTTC. Encoded protein: CASRPDRGESNEQFF.

This clonotype has just one count. The CDR3 spells CASSSACGLARYEQYF. The CDR3 DNA is TGTGCCAGCAGCTCCGCGTGTGGACTAGCGCGCTACGAGCAGTACTTC. The chain combines TRBV7-6 with TRBJ2-7; the match to TRBD2 covers 9 bases. The germline CDR1 and CDR2 sequences are SGHVS and FNYEAQ. V gave up 4 bases and J gave up 3 bases; unmatched junction bases: 10. CDR3 length: 16 residues.

This CDR3 is CASSLGGTLFYEQYF. Here the CDR3 DNA reads TGTGCCAGCAGCTTGGGAGGGACTCTATTCTACGAGCAGTACTTC. The J gene is TRBJ2-7, the V gene TRBV7-3, with 7 bases aligning to TRBD2. Germline V gene lookup returns CDR1 SGHTA and CDR2 FQGTGA. J lost 3 bases, V lost 3 bases, and 8 bases had no gene match. The CDR3 loop spans 15 amino acids.

This clonotype was seen repeatedly, ten times or more. CDR3 sequence (DNA): TGTGCCAGCAGTTACCCGCCGTGGCTACCACAAGAGACCCAGTACTTC. It translates to CASSYPPWLPQETQYF. This chain connects TRBV6-2 or TRBV6-3 to TRBJ2-5; unclear D gene. Deletions cut 2 bases from V and 2 bases from J, with 15 bases between. Germline assignment: CDR1 MNHEY and CDR2 SVGEGT. The CDR3 contains 16 residues.

Remarks on this clonotype: A much larger clone sits a single nucleotide away, making a read error possible. The chain couples TRBV7-2 to TRBJ1-5; D is ambiguous. The CDR3 spans 12 residues. CDR1 SGHTA and CDR2 FQGNSA come from the germline V gene. DNA for the CDR3: TGTGCCAGCAGGTTAGCTAATCAGCCCCAGCATTTT. This sequence encodes CASRLANQPQHF.

The chain is built from TRBV20-1 and TRBJ2-7; 13 bases line up with TRBD2. V dropped 6 bases and J dropped 6; count of bases not matched to a gene: 8. The CDR3 covers 14 residues. CDR1 is DFQATT, CDR2 SNEGSKA, per germline (reference sequence). The chain's CDR3 is CSASPGLAGPEQYF. CDR3 coding DNA: TGCAGTGCCTCCCCGGGACTAGCGGGACCCGAGCAGTACTTC.

About this clonotype itself: Without the conserved terminal phenylalanine or tryptophan, this CDR3 likely stems from a read error. The rearrangement links TRBV20-1 to TRBJ2-1; D ambiguous. This CDR3 has 13 amino acids. Germline CDR1 and CDR2: DFQATT and SNEGSKA (reference sequence). The CDR3 DNA reads as TGCAGCCCGAGTCAGGCAAAGAACAATGAGCAGTTCCTC. Protein sequence: CSPSQAKNNEQFL.

In regard to this clonotype: This may be a read error, as it is one base from a much larger clone. The chain carries TRBV10-2 and TRBJ1-5, with D hard to call. In germline, CDR1 is WSHSY, CDR2 SAAADI. This CDR3 comprises 13 residues. This CDR3 is CASSGDSNQPQPF. CDR3 DNA sequence: TGCGCCAGCAGTGGGGATAGCAATCAGCCCCAGCCTTTT.

This clonotype was counted a few times. The gene calls are TRBV4-1 and TRBJ1-1, with 7 bases identical to TRBD1. J lost 4 bases, V lost 1 base, and 6 bases had no gene match. This CDR3 is 15 amino acids long. Germline lookup yields CDR1 MGHRA and CDR2 YSYEKL. CDR3 protein: CASSQGDREGTEAFF. The DNA of the CDR3 is TGCGCCAGCAGCCAAGGCGACAGGGAGGGCACTGAAGCTTTCTTT.

This clonotype showed up just a few times. In DNA form, the CDR3 reads TGCAGTGCCCCTAACTGGGTTGACACGAACTATGGCTACACCTTC. The encoded protein is CSAPNWVDTNYGYTF. The V and J genes are TRBV20-1 and TRBJ1-2; D gene unclear. The V gene's germline CDR1 is DFQATT and CDR2 SNEGSKA (reference sequence). Deletions cut 6 bases from V and 2 bases from J, with 19 bases between. The CDR3 extends over 15 amino acids.

V is TRBV4-3 and J is TRBJ2-3; D not certain. This CDR3 spans 13 amino acids. CDR1 and CDR2 (germline): LGHNA, YSLEER. V lost 3 bases and J lost 2, with 6 bases in between. The CDR3 region is CASSQIPTDTQYF. The CDR3 region has the DNA TGCGCCAGCAGCCAGATCCCCACAGATACGCAGTATTTT.

The chain combines TRBV19 with TRBJ2-1; 8 bases agree with TRBD1. Germline loops: CDR1 LNHDA, CDR2 SQIVND (reference sequence). Trimming at V came to 1 base and at J to 4 bases, leaving 3 bases not matched to a gene. This CDR3 spans 15 amino acids. The CDR3 DNA reads as TGTGCCAGTAGTATAGGGACAGGGTTGTACAATGAGCAGTTCTTC. Its translation is CASSIGTGLYNEQFF.

The CDR3: CASSIQTGSGNTIYF. The CDR3 nucleotides read TGTGCCAGTAGTATACAAACAGGCTCTGGAAACACCATATATTTT. The chain has TRBV19 and TRBJ1-3, with D perhaps TRBD1 (5 bases). The CDR3 runs to 15 residues. From germline, CDR1 is LNHDA and CDR2 SQIVND (reference sequence). V lost 2 bases and J 0 bases, leaving 8 bases between the germline ends.

The table lists this clonotype with a few counts. The V and J genes are TRBV28 and TRBJ2-1; no clear D. CDR3 length: 12 amino acids. Trimming took 1 base from V and 10 from J, leaving 8 bases between them. Germline-derived CDR1 and CDR2 are MDHEN and SYDVKM. CDR3 amino acids: CASSLSSWEQFF. The CDR3 DNA reads TGTGCCAGCAGTTTATCTAGTTGGGAGCAGTTCTTC. The full variable domain, in which reference TRBV28 and TRBJ2-1 provide the parts outside the CDR3, is DVKVTQSSRYLVKRTGEKVFLECVQDMDHENMFWYRQDPGLGLRLIYFSYDVKMKEKGDIPEGYSVSREKKERFSLILESASTNQTSMYLCASSLSSWEQFFGPGTRLTVL.

CDR3 sequence (DNA): TGTGCCAGCAGTTTTGGTGGCAGGGACAGCCAAGAGACCCAGTACTTC. Translation gives CASSFGGRDSQETQYF. This sequence joins TRBV28 and TRBJ2-5; TRBD1 matches 7 bases. V shed 3 bases and J 1 base; nucleotides not matched to a gene: 8. CDR3 length: 16 amino acids. Germline V gene data show CDR1 as MDHEN and CDR2 as SYDVKM.